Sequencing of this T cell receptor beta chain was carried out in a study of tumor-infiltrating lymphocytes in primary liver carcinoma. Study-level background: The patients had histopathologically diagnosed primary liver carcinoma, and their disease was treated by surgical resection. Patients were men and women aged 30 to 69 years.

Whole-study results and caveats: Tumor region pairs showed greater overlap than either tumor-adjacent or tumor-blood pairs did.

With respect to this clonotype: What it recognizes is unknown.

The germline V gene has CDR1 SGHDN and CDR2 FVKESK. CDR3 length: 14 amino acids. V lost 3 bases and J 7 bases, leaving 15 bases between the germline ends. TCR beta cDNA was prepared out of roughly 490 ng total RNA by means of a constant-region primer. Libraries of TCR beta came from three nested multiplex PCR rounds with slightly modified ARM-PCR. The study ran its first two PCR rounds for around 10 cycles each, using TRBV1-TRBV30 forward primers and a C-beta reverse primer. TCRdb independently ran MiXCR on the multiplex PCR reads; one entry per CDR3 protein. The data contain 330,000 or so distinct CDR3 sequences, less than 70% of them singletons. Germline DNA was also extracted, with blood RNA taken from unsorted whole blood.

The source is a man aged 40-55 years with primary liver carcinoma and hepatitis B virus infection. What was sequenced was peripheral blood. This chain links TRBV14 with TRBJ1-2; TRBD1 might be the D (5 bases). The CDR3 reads CASSHGSGYCGYTF. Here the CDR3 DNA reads TGTGCCAGCAGCCACGGGTCAGGGTACTGTGGCTACACCTTC.